This entry lists 23 T cell receptor beta chains sequenced from one sample in a study of OX40 agonist ivuxolimab in advanced cancers. Libraries were prepared by immunoSEQ multiplex PCR; TCRdb keeps only in-frame clonotypes and omits some of them. This table holds more than 40,000 clones, approximately 89% found once. The sample was CD4+ or CD8+ T cells sorted from blood, taken in a trial of the OX40 agonist ivuxolimab. These receptors came from an adult with an advanced solid tumor such as melanoma, head and neck, liver or kidney cancer.

The chain links TRBV6-1 to TRBJ1-3, with 7 bases that match TRBD1. V shed 4 bases and J 1 base; nucleotides not matched to a gene: 4. The CDR3 runs 15 residues. The germline CDR1 and CDR2 sequences are MNHNS and SASEGT. CDR3 in DNA: TGTGCCAGCAGTGTCTACAGGGGTTCTGGAAACACCATATATTTT. This encodes CASSVYRGSGNTIYF.

The chain recombines TRBV27 with TRBJ1-6, with 9 bases lining up with TRBD1. Germline values: CDR1 MNHEY, CDR2 SMNVEV (reference sequence). Trimming took 2 bases from V and 9 from J; bases not matched to a gene: 2. The CDR3 spans 14 residues. CDR3 residues: CASSLGTGRSPLHF. The CDR3 DNA is TGTGCCAGCAGTTTAGGGACAGGGCGTTCACCCCTCCACTTT.

The rearrangement links TRBV5-4 to TRBJ2-3, with 7 bases identical to TRBD2. V lost 4 bases and J lost 0; bases outside the gene matches: 11. Germline assignment: CDR1 SGHNT and CDR2 YYREEE (reference sequence). CDR3 size: 17 residues. The CDR3 loop is CASSPLLARSSTDTQYF. As DNA, the CDR3 is TGTGCCAGCAGCCCCCTACTAGCGCGGTCTAGCACAGATACGCAGTATTTT.

This chain's CDR3 is CASSIAGGLQETQYF. CDR3 coding DNA: TGTGCCAGTAGTATAGCGGGAGGACTCCAAGAGACCCAGTACTTC. This chain connects TRBV19 to TRBJ2-5, with 7 bases identical to TRBD2. This CDR3 spans 15 amino acids. Trimming at V came to 1 base and at J to 1 base, leaving 3 bases not matched to a gene. CDR1 and CDR2 (germline): LNHDA, SQIVND (reference sequence).

The rearrangement joins TRBV7-9 to TRBJ2-7; 8 bases agree with TRBD1. CDR1 and CDR2 from the germline V gene are SEHNR and FQNEAQ (reference sequence). This CDR3 has 16 residues. V was pared by 5 bases and J by 3 bases, with 12 bases of the junction left unmatched. The CDR3, as DNA: TGTGCCAGCAGCGACTATTTCGGGACAGGAATCTACGAGCAGTACTTC. Amino acid sequence: CASSDYFGTGIYEQYF.

The chain recombines TRBV6-1 with TRBJ2-7; 8 bases match TRBD1. Trimming at V came to 3 bases and at J to 2 bases, leaving 3 bases not matched to a gene. CDR3 length: 14 residues. Germline lookup yields CDR1 MNHNS and CDR2 SASEGT. CDR3 loop: CASSDGQGAYEQYF. For the CDR3, the DNA is TGTGCCAGCAGTGACGGACAGGGAGCCTACGAGCAGTACTTC.

This clone ranks as medium-sized (0.01 to 0.1%). The chain uses TRBV28 and TRBJ2-1, with 9 bases that match TRBD1. The ends lost 9 bases at V and 1 base at J; junction bases unmatched: 4. CDR1 and CDR2 (germline): MDHEN, SYDVKM. The CDR3 covers 14 residues. CDR3 sequence reads: CASSQGASYNEQFF. The CDR3 nucleotides are TGTGCCAGTTCACAGGGGGCTTCCTACAATGAGCAGTTCTTC.

The V and J genes are TRBV4-3 and TRBJ1-2; D might be TRBD1 (5 bases). The V gene's germline CDR1 is LGHNA and CDR2 YSLEER. CDR3 length: 12 amino acids. V was cut by 1 base and J by 5 bases, with 5 bases left in between. The CDR3 loop is CASSQGQYGYTF. In DNA, the CDR3 is TGCGCCAGCAGCCAAGGACAGTATGGCTACACCTTC.

This clone showed up just a few times. The genes are TRBV6-4 and TRBJ2-3; a possible D gene is TRBD2 (5 bases). V was clipped by 3 bases and J by 0 bases, with 7 bases between them. Germline CDR1 and CDR2: MRHNA and SNTAGT. The CDR3 is made up of 14 amino acids. CDR3 coding DNA: TGTGCCAGCAGTGAACGGGGTAGCACAGATACGCAGTATTTT. Protein: CASSERGSTDTQYF.

J is TRBJ2-3 and V is TRBV5-1, with D possibly being TRBD2 (5 bases). With 0 bases removed from V and 4 bases from J, the gap between germline ends came to 9 bases. This CDR3 has 14 residues. CDR1 and CDR2 from the germline V gene are SGHRS and YFSETQ. CDR3 sequence reads: CASSLGGGADTQYF. DNA for the CDR3: TGCGCCAGCAGCTTGGGAGGAGGCGCAGATACGCAGTATTTT.

This chain uses TRBV7-8 with TRBJ1-5, with TRBD1 matching over 7 bases. Unmatched junction bases numbered 13, after V lost 1 base and J lost 4 bases. The CDR3 sequence is 18 residues long. Germline assignment: CDR1 SGHVS and CDR2 FQNEAQ. In nucleotides, the CDR3 is TGTGCCAGCAGCTTAGGACGAGGCCAACAGGGGACTAATCAGCCCCAGCATTTT. This codes for CASSLGRGQQGTNQPQHF. Drawing the rest from reference TRBV7-8 and TRBJ1-5, the complete variable domain is GAGVSQSPRYKVAKRGQDVALRCDPISGHVSLFWYQQALGQGPEFLTYFQNEAQLDKSGLPSDRFFAERPEGSVSTLKIQRTQQEDSAVYLCASSLGRGQQGTNQPQHFGDGTRLSIL.

The chain combines TRBV27 with TRBJ1-2; D gene unclear. V gave up 1 base and J gave up 8 bases, with 14 bases separating them. The CDR3 is 14 residues long. In germline, CDR1 is MNHEY, CDR2 SMNVEV (reference sequence). CDR3 residues: CASSLLAPGGGYTF. As DNA, the CDR3 is TGTGCCAGCAGTTTATTGGCCCCGGGTGGAGGCTACACCTTC.

This chain uses TRBV5-3 with TRBJ2-5; unclear D gene. TRBV5-3 is assigned to the ORF class and has an uncertain function. The CDR3 has 13 residues. V gave up 3 bases and J gave up 2 bases, with 8 bases separating them. The CDR3 sequence: CARSSSPQETQYF. In DNA, the CDR3 is TGTGCCAGAAGCTCCTCTCCTCAAGAGACCCAGTACTTC.

V usage is TRBV6-5 and J usage is TRBJ1-3; D not resolved. The V end lost 2 bases, the J end lost 3 bases, and 2 bases lay between the germline ends. The CDR3 runs 12 residues. The V gene's germline CDR1 is MNHEY and CDR2 SVGAGI. CDR3 amino acids: CASSYNGNTIYF. CDR3 nucleotides: TGTGCCAGCAGTTACAATGGAAACACCATATATTTT.

This clone appeared once. This rearrangement joins TRBV19 to TRBJ2-2, with TRBD2 matching 7 bases. The junction had 3 bases not matched to a gene; V was cut back by 5 bases and J by 6 bases. The CDR3 has 13 amino acids. From germline, CDR1 is LNHDA and CDR2 SQIVND (reference sequence). CDR3: CASSLGGAGELFF. CDR3 sequence (DNA): TGTGCCAGTAGTCTGGGGGGGGCCGGGGAGCTGTTTTTT.

CDR3 in DNA: TGCGCCAGCAGCTCCGGGACAGGGGGAGGTTACGACGAGCAGTACTTC. This sequence encodes CASSSGTGGGYDEQYF. The chain uses TRBV5-1 and TRBJ2-7, with 11 nucleotides matching TRBD1. V shed 3 bases and J 5 bases; nucleotides not matched to a gene: 10. CDR3 length: 16 residues. Looked up from germline, CDR1 is SGHRS and CDR2 is YFSETQ. Full variable domain (remainder filled in from reference TRBV5-1 and TRBJ2-7): KAGVTQTPRYLIKTRGQQVTLSCSPISGHRSVSWYQQTPGQGLQFLFEYFSETQRNKGNFPGRFSGRQFSNSRSEMNVSTLELGDSALYLCASSSGTGGGYDEQYFGPGTRLTVT.

This clone occurred a few times. The chain recombines TRBV27 with TRBJ2-7; 11 bases line up with TRBD2. Germline CDR1 and CDR2: MNHEY and SMNVEV (reference sequence). This CDR3 has 15 amino acids. V dropped 3 bases and J dropped 7; count of bases not matched to a gene: 8. CDR3 bases: TGTGCCAGCAGTTTCTTAGCGGGAGGGCCGGGGGAGCAGTACTTC. This gives the protein CASSFLAGGPGEQYF.

V is TRBV14 and J is TRBJ2-1; 9 bases line up with TRBD2. Germline V gene data show CDR1 as SGHDN and CDR2 as FVKESK. The J segment lost 8 bases and the V segment lost 4 bases, leaving 9 bases of the junction unmatched. CDR3 length: 15 residues. CDR3 coding DNA: TGTGCCAGCAGCCGTCCGGGACTAGCCCCTCATGAGCAGTTCTTC. Encoded protein: CASSRPGLAPHEQFF.

The chain links TRBV9 to TRBJ1-3, with no clear D. CDR3 length: 14 amino acids. From germline, CDR1 is SGDLS and CDR2 YYNGEE. V was cut by 0 bases and J by 0 bases, with 4 bases left in between. CDR3 nucleotides: TGTGCCAGCAGCGTAGCCGGCTCTGGAAACACCATATATTTT. It translates to CASSVAGSGNTIYF. The variable domain in full, completed from reference TRBV9 and TRBJ1-3, reads DSGVTQTPKHLITATGQRVTLRCSPRSGDLSVYWYQQSLDQGLQFLIQYYNGEERAKGNILERFSAQQFPDLHSELNLSSLELGDSALYFCASSVAGSGNTIYFGEGSWLTVV.

The chain recombines TRBV10-2 with TRBJ2-1; 7 positions match TRBD1. The V gene's germline CDR1 is WSHSY and CDR2 SAAADI. The junction had 18 bases not matched to a gene; V was cut back by 7 bases and J by 6 bases. The CDR3 spans 17 residues. CDR3 amino acids: CASMTPGTDTTVNEQFF. DNA of the CDR3: TGCGCCAGCATGACACCGGGGACAGATACGACTGTCAATGAGCAGTTCTTC.

V and J are TRBV7-6 and TRBJ2-1, with TRBD2 matching over 8 bases. Per the germline V gene, CDR1 is SGHVS and CDR2 is FNYEAQ. The CDR3 extends over 15 amino acids. The trim removed 2 bases at V and 7 bases at J, leaving 7 bases unmatched. The CDR3 reads CASSLYGGEGNEQFF. CDR3 coding DNA: TGTGCCAGCAGCTTATACGGGGGGGAAGGGAATGAGCAGTTCTTC.

This chain connects TRBV27 to TRBJ2-7; D perhaps matches TRBD1 (6 bases). Germline-derived CDR1 and CDR2 are MNHEY and SMNVEV (reference sequence). V was cut by 5 bases and J by 1 base, with 12 bases left in between. CDR3 length: 14 residues. Here the CDR3 DNA reads TGTGCCAGCAGTCTGATTACAGGGTCCTACGAGCAGTACTTC. Its protein product is CASSLITGSYEQYF.

V is TRBV5-6 and J is TRBJ1-1; 9 bases line up with TRBD1. The CDR3 spans 15 residues. Germline V gene data show CDR1 as SGHDT and CDR2 as YYEEEE. With 2 bases clipped from V and 9 bases from J, the junction kept 11 bases outside the gene matches. Written as DNA, the CDR3 is TGTGCCAGCAGCTTTTGGGGGGCCGGGACAGGGAAAGCTTTCTTT. This encodes CASSFWGAGTGKAFF.